The 12 T cell receptor beta chains below all came from one sample that was sequenced in a study of T cells in Graves' hyperthyroidism and ophthalmopathy. Amplification yielded TCR beta CDR3 regions, with RNA transcripts as the source. HTBI primers were the set used in a first-round RT-PCR of the TCR CDR3. One entry per CDR3 protein results from TCRdb running MiXCR on the multiplex PCR reads. The sample lists around 490,000 distinct CDR3 sequences; 15% to 20% were seen once. Sequencing used blood. Receptors originate from a man aged 35-49 years with Graves' ophthalmopathy.

This clonotype was observed a handful of times. The V gene is TRBV7-9, the J gene TRBJ2-7, with D maybe TRBD2 (5 bases). Between the trimmed V and J ends, which lost 11 bases and 1 base, there was a span of 15 bases. CDR1 SEHNR and CDR2 FQNEAQ come from the germline V gene (reference sequence). The CDR3 loop spans 13 amino acids. In DNA form, the CDR3 reads TGTGCCGGCTCCCCCGGGATATCCTACGAGCAGTACTTC. Amino acids: CAGSPGISYEQYF.

As for this clonotype: A read error is possible here, since a much larger clone lies one base away. The chain links TRBV9 to TRBJ2-7; D might be TRBD2 (7 bases). Per the germline V gene, CDR1 is SGDLS and CDR2 is YYNGEE. CDR3 length: 15 amino acids. The chain's CDR3 is CVSSPDLEGGMEQYF. Written as DNA, the CDR3 is TGTGTCAGCAGCCCTGACCTGGAGGGGGGGATGGAGCAGTACTTC.

This clonotype was recorded many times. This chain connects TRBV6-1 to TRBJ2-5; 8 bases agree with TRBD2. V lost 8 bases and J lost 2; bases outside the gene matches: 10. The CDR3 contains 15 residues. Germline V lookup: CDR1 MNHNS, CDR2 SASEGT. DNA of the CDR3: TGTGCCAGCGAATTTTGGGTAGCGGGGCAAGAGACCCAGTACTTC. Translation gives CASEFWVAGQETQYF.

Many counts were recorded for this clonotype. This chain links TRBV20-1 with TRBJ2-7; 9 bases match TRBD1. The CDR3 contains 14 residues. J was trimmed by 7 bases and V by 5 bases; bases with no gene match: 12. The germline V gene encodes CDR1 DFQATT and CDR2 SNEGSKA (reference sequence). The CDR3 nucleotides are TGCAGTGCTGACCCAGGACAGGGGATGTTAGAGCAGTACTTC. Translating it yields CSADPGQGMLEQYF.

This clonotype was observed at least ten times. The rearrangement links TRBV7-2 to TRBJ2-1; 11 bases map to TRBD2. The V gene end was trimmed by 2 bases and the J gene end by 7 bases; junction bases not matched to a gene: 4. The CDR3 is 15 amino acids. Germline V gene data show CDR1 as SGHTA and CDR2 as FQGNSA. The CDR3 loop reads CASSLLAGGPNEQFF. CDR3 nucleotides: TGTGCCAGCAGCTTATTAGCGGGGGGGCCGAATGAGCAGTTCTTC.

This clonotype was found a few times. V is TRBV7-9 and J is TRBJ2-1; 9 bases agree with TRBD2. With V trimmed by 6 bases and J by 7 bases, 7 bases remained unmatched. The CDR3 consists of 14 residues. CDR1 and CDR2 (germline): SEHNR, FQNEAQ (reference sequence). The CDR3 here is CASSPAGGRNEQFF. The DNA of the CDR3 is TGTGCCAGCAGTCCCGCGGGGGGGCGTAATGAGCAGTTCTTC.

In regard to this clonotype: A much larger clonotype is one base distant, so this may be a read error. CDR3 loop: CASSPTQLAGEGVEQYF. The CDR3 DNA sequence: TGTGCCAGCAGCCCCACCCAGCTAGCGGGAGAAGGCGTTGAGCAGTACTTC. The chain combines TRBV28 with TRBJ2-7; TRBD2 agrees at 10 bases. The CDR3 loop spans 17 amino acids. Germline values: CDR1 MDHEN, CDR2 SYDVKM. V lost 6 bases, J lost 7 bases, and 18 bases stayed unmatched.

Details on this clonotype: This sequence may be a read error, since a much larger clone differs from it by one base. J is TRBJ2-5 and V is TRBV28, with D perhaps matching TRBD1 (6 bases). The CDR3 covers 13 residues. Germline V CDR1 and CDR2: MDHEN, SYDVKM. V was cut by 9 bases and J by 5 bases, with 16 bases left in between. The CDR3 here is CARNLGARETQYF. The CDR3 DNA follows: TGTGCCAGAAATTTGGGGGCCCGGGAGACCCAGTACTTC.

In this sample, this clonotype turned up a few times. V and J are TRBV6-1 and TRBJ2-2, with D perhaps TRBD1 (6 bases). The V and J ends lost 5 bases and 2 bases respectively, with 15 bases between them. Germline-derived CDR1 and CDR2 are MNHNS and SASEGT. This CDR3 is 16 amino acids long. The CDR3 coding sequence is TGTGCCAGCAGTCAACCAGGGACACCTAACACCGGGGAGCTGTTTTTT. Amino acid sequence: CASSQPGTPNTGELFF.

This clonotype was detected a few times. The V and J genes are TRBV7-9 and TRBJ2-1; D uncertain. Trimming removed 1 base from V and 12 bases from J, with 13 bases in between. Germline values: CDR1 SEHNR, CDR2 FQNEAQ (reference sequence). This CDR3 is built from 13 residues. CDR3 protein: CASSLESRRGQFF. The CDR3 region has the DNA TGTGCCAGCAGCTTAGAAAGCCGACGTGGGCAGTTCTTC. Filled out from reference TRBV7-9 and TRBJ2-1, the complete variable domain reads DTGVSQNPRHKITKRGQNVTFRCDPISEHNRLYWYRQTLGQGPEFLTYFQNEAQLEKSRLLSDRFSAERPKGSFSTLEIQRTEQGDSAMYLCASSLESRRGQFFGPGTRLTVL.

This clonotype was seen a handful of times. This chain connects TRBV27 to TRBJ1-2; the D is unclear. CDR1 MNHEY and CDR2 SMNVEV come from the germline V gene (reference sequence). The CDR3 extends over 14 amino acids. Trimming took 6 bases from V and 8 from J, leaving 19 bases between them. Here the CDR3 reads CASSSGSSLRGYTF. In nucleotides, the CDR3 is TGTGCCAGCAGCTCGGGGAGTTCCCTCCGGGGCTACACCTTC.

This clonotype has only a few counts. The genes are TRBV3-1 and TRBJ1-2; possibly TRBD1 for D (5 bases). The CDR3 is 13 amino acids. Germline CDR1 and CDR2: LGHDT and YNNKEL (reference sequence). Trimming took 8 bases from V and 7 from J, leaving 17 bases between them. CDR3 in DNA: TGTGCCAGCGGAGACTCAGGGTGGGGTGGCTACACCTTC. It specifies CASGDSGWGGYTF.